This TCR beta chain was identified in a study of blood T cells in healthy people across ages. Study information: Capture via template switching afforded approximately one barcoded beta molecule per two T cells. Whole-study findings and limits: Across the age range, TCR beta diversity per million T cells fell in a roughly linear way.

Per sample, at least 5 micrograms of total RNA were extracted. Of note for this clonotype: The antigen is unknown.

Germline V gene data show CDR1 as MNHEY and CDR2 as SVGEGT. The CDR3 length is 15 residues. Trimming removed 3 bases at V and 6 bases at J, with 17 bases between. Through a sample-barcoded 5' primer and a J-beta primer mix, a second PCR was run for roughly 6 to 11 cycles. Each cDNA molecule was tagged by a template-switch adaptor with 12 random nucleotides. Via MiXCR, TCRdb re-called the 5' RACE reads, giving one row per CDR3 protein. Altogether approximately 830,000 distinct CDR3 sequences are present, around 68% being singletons, with the ten largest covering 28%. The clonotype originates from a man younger than 40 in good health. The chain uses TRBV6-2 or TRBV6-3 and TRBJ1-1, with D maybe TRBD1 (5 bases). The sample taken for sequencing was blood. Here the CDR3 DNA reads TGTGCCAGCAGTTATCGTCCAGGGTTATTCTCTGAAGCTTTCTTT. Protein sequence: CASSYRPGLFSEAFF.